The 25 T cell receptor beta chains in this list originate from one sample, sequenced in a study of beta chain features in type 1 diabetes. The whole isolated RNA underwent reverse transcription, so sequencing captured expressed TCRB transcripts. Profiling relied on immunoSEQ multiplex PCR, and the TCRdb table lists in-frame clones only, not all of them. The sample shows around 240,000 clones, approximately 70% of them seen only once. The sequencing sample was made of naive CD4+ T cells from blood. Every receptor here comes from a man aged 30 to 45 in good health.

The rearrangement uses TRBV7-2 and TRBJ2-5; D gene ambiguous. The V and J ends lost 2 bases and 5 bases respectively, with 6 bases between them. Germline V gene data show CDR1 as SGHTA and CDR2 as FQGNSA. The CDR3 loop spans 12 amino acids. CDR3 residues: CASSLFGETQYF. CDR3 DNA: TGTGCCAGCAGCTTATTCGGGGAGACCCAGTACTTC.

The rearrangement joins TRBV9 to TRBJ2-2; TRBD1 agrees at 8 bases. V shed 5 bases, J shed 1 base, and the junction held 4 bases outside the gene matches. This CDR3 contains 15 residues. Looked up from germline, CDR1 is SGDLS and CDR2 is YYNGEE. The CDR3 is CASRSGTGNTGELFF. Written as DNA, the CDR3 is TGTGCCAGCAGATCCGGGACAGGGAACACCGGGGAGCTGTTTTTT.

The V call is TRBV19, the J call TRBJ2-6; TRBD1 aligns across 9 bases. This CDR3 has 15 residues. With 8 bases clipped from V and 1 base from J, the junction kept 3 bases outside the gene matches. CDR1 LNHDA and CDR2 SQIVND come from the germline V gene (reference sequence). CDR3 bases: TGTGCCAGTTTGGGACAGGGATCTGGGGCCAACGTCCTGACTTTC. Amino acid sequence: CASLGQGSGANVLTF.

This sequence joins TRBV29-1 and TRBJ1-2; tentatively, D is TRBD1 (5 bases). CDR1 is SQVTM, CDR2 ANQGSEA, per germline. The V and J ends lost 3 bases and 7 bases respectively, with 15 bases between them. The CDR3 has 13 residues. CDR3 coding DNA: TGCAGCGTTGAGGGGACCCCAAGGAGTGGCTACACCTTC. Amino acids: CSVEGTPRSGYTF.

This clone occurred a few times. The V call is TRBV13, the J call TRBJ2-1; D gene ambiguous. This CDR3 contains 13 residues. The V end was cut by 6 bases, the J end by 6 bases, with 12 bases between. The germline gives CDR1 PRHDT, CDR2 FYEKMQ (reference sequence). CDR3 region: CASSRRGGNEQFF. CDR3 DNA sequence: TGTGCCAGCAGTCGACGTGGTGGCAATGAGCAGTTCTTC.

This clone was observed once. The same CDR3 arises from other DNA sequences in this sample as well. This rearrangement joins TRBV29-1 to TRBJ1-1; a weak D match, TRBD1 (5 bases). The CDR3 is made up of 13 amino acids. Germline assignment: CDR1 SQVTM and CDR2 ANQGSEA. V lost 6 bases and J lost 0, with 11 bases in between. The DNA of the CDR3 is TGCAGCGTGGGAGGGGTCATGAACACTGAAGCTTTCTTT. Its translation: CSVGGVMNTEAFF.

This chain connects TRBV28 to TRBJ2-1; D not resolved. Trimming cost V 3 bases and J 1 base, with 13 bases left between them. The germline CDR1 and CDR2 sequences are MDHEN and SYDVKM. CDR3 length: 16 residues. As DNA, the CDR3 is TGTGCCAGCAGTTTGGCAGGCCCGGTGTCCTACAATGAGCAGTTCTTC. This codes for CASSLAGPVSYNEQFF. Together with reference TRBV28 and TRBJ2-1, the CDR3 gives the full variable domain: DVKVTQSSRYLVKRTGEKVFLECVQDMDHENMFWYRQDPGLGLRLIYFSYDVKMKEKGDIPEGYSVSREKKERFSLILESASTNQTSMYLCASSLAGPVSYNEQFFGPGTRLTVL.

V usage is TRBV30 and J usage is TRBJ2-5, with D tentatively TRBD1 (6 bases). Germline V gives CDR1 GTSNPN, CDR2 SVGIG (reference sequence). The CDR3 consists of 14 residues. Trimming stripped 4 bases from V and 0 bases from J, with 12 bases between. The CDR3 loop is CAWTTDRNQETQYF. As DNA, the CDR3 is TGTGCCTGGACTACAGACAGGAACCAAGAGACCCAGTACTTC.

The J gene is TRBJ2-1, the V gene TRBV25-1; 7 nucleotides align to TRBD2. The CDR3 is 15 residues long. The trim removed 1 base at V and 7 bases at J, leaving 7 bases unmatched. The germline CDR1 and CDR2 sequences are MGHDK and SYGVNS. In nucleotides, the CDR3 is TGTGCCAGCAGTGAATTTGGGGAGGGCCGGAATGAGCAGTTCTTC. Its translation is CASSEFGEGRNEQFF. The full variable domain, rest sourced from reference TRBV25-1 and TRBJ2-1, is EADIYQTPRYLVIGTGKKITLECSQTMGHDKMYWYQQDPGMELHLIHYSYGVNSTEKGDLSSESTVSRIRTEHFPLTLESARPSHTSQYLCASSEFGEGRNEQFFGPGTRLTVL.

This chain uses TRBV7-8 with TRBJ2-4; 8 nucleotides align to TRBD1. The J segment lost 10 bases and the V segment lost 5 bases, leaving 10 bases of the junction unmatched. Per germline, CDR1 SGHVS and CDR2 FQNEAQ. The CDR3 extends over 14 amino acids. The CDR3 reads CASSRRDRPEIQYF. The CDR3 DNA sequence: TGTGCCAGCAGCCGAAGGGACAGGCCGGAAATTCAGTACTTC.

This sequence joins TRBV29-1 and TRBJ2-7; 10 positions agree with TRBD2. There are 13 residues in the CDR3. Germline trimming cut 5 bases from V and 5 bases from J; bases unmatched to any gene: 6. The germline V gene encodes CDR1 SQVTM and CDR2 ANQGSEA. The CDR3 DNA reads TGCAGCGTTAGCGGGAGGGCCTTTAACGAGCAGTACTTC. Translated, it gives CSVSGRAFNEQYF.

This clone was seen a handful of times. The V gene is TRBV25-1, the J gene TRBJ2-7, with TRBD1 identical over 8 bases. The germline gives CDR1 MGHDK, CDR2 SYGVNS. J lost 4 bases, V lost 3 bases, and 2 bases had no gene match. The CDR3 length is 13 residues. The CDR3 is CASSDRGHYEQYF. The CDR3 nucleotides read TGTGCCAGCAGTGACAGGGGGCATTACGAGCAGTACTTC.

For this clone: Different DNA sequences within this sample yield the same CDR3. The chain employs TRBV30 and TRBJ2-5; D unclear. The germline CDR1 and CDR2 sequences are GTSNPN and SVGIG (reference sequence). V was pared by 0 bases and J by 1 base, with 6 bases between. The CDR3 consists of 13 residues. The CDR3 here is CAWSVQLQETQYF. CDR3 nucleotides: TGTGCCTGGAGTGTCCAGCTCCAAGAGACCCAGTACTTC.

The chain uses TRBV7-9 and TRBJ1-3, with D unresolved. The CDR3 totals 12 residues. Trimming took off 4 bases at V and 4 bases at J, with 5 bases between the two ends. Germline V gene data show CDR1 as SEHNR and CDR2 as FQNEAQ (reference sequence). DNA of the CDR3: TGTGCCAGCAGCTGGAAGGGAAACACCATATATTTT. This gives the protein CASSWKGNTIYF.

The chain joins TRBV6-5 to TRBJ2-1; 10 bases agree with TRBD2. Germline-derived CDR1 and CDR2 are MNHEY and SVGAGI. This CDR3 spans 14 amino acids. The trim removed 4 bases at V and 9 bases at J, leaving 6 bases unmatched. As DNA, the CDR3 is TGTGCCAGCAGTTCCCTAGCGGGAGATGTTGAGCAGTTCTTC. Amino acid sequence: CASSSLAGDVEQFF.

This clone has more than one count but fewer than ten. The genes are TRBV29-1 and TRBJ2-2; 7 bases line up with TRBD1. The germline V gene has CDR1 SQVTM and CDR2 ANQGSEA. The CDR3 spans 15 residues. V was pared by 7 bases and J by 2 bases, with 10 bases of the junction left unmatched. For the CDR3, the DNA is TGCAGCGCATCCTCCGGGACAGTAAACACCGGGGAGCTGTTTTTT. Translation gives CSASSGTVNTGELFF.

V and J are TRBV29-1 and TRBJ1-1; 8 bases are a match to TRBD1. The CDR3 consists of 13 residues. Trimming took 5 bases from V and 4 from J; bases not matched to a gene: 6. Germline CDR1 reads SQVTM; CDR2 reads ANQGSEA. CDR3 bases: TGCAGCGTTCAGGGGGCCCGGGGCACTGAAGCTTTCTTT. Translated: CSVQGARGTEAFF.

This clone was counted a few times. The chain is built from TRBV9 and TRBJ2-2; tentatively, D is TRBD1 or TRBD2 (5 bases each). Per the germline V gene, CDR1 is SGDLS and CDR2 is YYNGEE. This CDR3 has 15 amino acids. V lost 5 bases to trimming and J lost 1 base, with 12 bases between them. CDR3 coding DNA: TGTGCCAGCAGTCCCGAGGGGCAGAACACCGGGGAGCTGTTTTTT. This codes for CASSPEGQNTGELFF. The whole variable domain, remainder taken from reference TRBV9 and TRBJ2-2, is DSGVTQTPKHLITATGQRVTLRCSPRSGDLSVYWYQQSLDQGLQFLIQYYNGEERAKGNILERFSAQQFPDLHSELNLSSLELGDSALYFCASSPEGQNTGELFFGEGSRLTVL.

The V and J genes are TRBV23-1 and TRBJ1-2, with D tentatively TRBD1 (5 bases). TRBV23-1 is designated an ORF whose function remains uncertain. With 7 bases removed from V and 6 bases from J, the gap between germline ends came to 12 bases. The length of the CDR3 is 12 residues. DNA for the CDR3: TGCGCCAGCAAGGTGGGCAGGGATGGCTACACCTTC. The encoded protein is CASKVGRDGYTF.

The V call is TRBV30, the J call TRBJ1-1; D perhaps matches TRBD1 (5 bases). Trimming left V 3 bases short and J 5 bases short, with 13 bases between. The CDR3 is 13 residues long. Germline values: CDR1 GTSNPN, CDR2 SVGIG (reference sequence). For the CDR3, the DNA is TGTGCCTGGAGGAAGGGGTTGAGGACTGAAGCTTTCTTT. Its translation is CAWRKGLRTEAFF.

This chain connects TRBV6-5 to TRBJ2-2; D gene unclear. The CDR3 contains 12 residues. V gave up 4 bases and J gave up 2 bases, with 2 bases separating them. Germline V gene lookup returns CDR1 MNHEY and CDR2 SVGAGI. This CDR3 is CASSFNTGELFF. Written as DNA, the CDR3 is TGTGCCAGCAGTTTCAACACCGGGGAGCTGTTTTTT.

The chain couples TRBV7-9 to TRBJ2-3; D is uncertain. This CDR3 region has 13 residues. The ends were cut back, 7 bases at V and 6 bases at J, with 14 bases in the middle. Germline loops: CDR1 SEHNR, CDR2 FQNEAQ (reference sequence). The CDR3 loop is CASTITRSDTQYF. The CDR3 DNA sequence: TGTGCCAGCACCATTACGCGCAGCGATACGCAGTATTTT.

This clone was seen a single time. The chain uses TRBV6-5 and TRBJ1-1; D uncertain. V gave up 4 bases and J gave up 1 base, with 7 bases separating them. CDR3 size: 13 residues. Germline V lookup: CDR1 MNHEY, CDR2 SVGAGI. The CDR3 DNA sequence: TGTGCCAGCAGTTGGGCAGCGAACACTGAAGCTTTCTTT. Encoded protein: CASSWAANTEAFF.

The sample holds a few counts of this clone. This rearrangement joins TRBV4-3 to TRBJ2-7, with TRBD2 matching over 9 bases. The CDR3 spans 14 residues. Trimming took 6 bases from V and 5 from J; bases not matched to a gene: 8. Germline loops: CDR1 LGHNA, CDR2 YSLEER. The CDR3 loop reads CASSRVAGVHEQYF. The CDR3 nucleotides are TGCGCCAGCAGTCGAGTAGCGGGAGTCCACGAGCAGTACTTC.

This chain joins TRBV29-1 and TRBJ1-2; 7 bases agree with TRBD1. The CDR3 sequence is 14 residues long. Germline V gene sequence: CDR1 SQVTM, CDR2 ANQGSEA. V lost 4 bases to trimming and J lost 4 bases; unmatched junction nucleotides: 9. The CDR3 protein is CSVGPTGNPYGYTF. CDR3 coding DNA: TGCAGCGTTGGCCCGACAGGGAACCCCTATGGCTACACCTTC.